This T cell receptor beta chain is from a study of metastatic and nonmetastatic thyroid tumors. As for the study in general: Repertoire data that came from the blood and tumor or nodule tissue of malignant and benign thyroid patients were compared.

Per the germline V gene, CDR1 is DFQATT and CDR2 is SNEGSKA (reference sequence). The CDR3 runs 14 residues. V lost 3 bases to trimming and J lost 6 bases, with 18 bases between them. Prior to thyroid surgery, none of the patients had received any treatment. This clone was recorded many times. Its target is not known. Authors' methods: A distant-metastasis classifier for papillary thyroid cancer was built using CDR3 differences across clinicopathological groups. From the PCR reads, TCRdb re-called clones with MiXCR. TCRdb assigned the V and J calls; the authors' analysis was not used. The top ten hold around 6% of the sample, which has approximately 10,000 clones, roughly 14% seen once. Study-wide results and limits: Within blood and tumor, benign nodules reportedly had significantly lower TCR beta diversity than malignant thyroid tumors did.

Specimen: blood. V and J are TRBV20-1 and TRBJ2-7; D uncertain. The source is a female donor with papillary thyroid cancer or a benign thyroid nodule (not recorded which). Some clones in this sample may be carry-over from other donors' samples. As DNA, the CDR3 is TGCAGTGCTAGTGAATCCACGGCAAATGGCGAGCAGTACTTC. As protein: CSASESTANGEQYF.